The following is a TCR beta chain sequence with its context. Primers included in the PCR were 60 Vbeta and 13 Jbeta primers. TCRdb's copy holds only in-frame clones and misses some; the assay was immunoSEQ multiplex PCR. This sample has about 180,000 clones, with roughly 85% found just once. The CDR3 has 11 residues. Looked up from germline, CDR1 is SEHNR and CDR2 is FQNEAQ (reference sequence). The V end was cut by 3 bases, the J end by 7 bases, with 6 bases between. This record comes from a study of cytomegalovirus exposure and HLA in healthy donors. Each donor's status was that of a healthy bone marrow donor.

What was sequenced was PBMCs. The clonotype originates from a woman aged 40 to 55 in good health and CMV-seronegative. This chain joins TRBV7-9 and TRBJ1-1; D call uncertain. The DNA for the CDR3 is TGTGCCAGCAGCTTTCTCGGTGAAGCTTTCTTT. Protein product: CASSFLGEAFF.